The next 15 T cell receptor beta chains were all read from a single sample in a study of technical replicates of blood from a few donors. The table came from immunoSEQ multiplex PCR; TCRdb's copy has only in-frame clones and leaves some out. The table lists some 87,000 clones, approximately 96% of them singletons. The sample taken for sequencing was T cells isolated from PBMCs. These receptors were obtained from a human donor in good health.

The chain employs TRBV18 and TRBJ2-7; 8 nucleotides align to TRBD1. The CDR3 totals 16 residues. The V and J ends lost 2 bases and 6 bases, in that order; junction bases with no gene match: 12. Germline loops: CDR1 KGHSH, CDR2 LQKENI. Here the CDR3 reads CASSPDRGSKIGEQYF. The DNA for the CDR3 is TGTGCCAGCTCACCAGACAGGGGAAGCAAAATCGGCGAGCAGTACTTC. The full variable domain, completed using reference TRBV18 and TRBJ2-7, is NAGVMQNPRHLVRRRGQEARLRCSPMKGHSHVYWYRQLPEEGLKFMVYLQKENIIDESGMPKERFSAEFPKEGPSILRIQQVVRGDSAAYFCASSPDRGSKIGEQYFGPGTRLTVT.

The genes are TRBV7-9 and TRBJ2-5; weak D call: TRBD2 (5 bases). The CDR3 runs 15 residues. V gave up 4 bases and J gave up 5 bases, with 17 bases separating them. Germline lookup yields CDR1 SEHNR and CDR2 FQNEAQ (reference sequence). CDR3 in DNA: TGTGCCAGCAGCTCTCCTGGACTGACCGAGGAGACCCAGTACTTC. Translation gives CASSSPGLTEETQYF. Full variable domain (outside the CDR3, taken from reference TRBV7-9 and TRBJ2-5): DTGVSQNPRHKITKRGQNVTFRCDPISEHNRLYWYRQTLGQGPEFLTYFQNEAQLEKSRLLSDRFSAERPKGSFSTLEIQRTEQGDSAMYLCASSSPGLTEETQYFGPGTRLLVL.

This chain links TRBV5-1 with TRBJ2-1; 10 bases match TRBD2. The CDR3 spans 16 residues. From germline, CDR1 is SGHRS and CDR2 YFSETQ. V lost 0 bases, J lost 4 bases, and 4 bases stayed unmatched. The CDR3 protein is CASSLGSSGSYNEQFF. Written as DNA, the CDR3 is TGCGCCAGCAGCTTGGGGTCTAGCGGGAGTTACAATGAGCAGTTCTTC.

The chain joins TRBV19 to TRBJ2-3; 8 positions agree with TRBD2. Germline V CDR1 and CDR2: LNHDA, SQIVND (reference sequence). V dropped 3 bases and J dropped 5; count of bases not matched to a gene: 7. This CDR3 has 15 amino acids. The CDR3 region is CASSMGGRPGDTQYF. The DNA for the CDR3 is TGTGCCAGTAGTATGGGCGGGAGGCCCGGAGATACGCAGTATTTT.

This clone was detected once. The rearrangement joins TRBV27 to TRBJ2-7; 9 positions agree with TRBD1. The CDR3 runs to 14 residues. V dropped 3 bases and J dropped 2; count of bases not matched to a gene: 2. The germline V gene has CDR1 MNHEY and CDR2 SMNVEV (reference sequence). The CDR3 loop reads CASSFRTGAYEQYF. CDR3 nucleotide sequence: TGTGCCAGCAGTTTCCGGACAGGGGCCTACGAGCAGTACTTC.

This rearrangement joins TRBV21-1 to TRBJ1-5; TRBD1, as called in the table, went unchecked against the DNA. TRBV21-1 is classified as a pseudogene. The CDR3 spans 16 residues. Written as DNA, the CDR3 is TGTGCCAGCAGCAAAGAGGGACAGTTTAGCAATCAGCCCCAGCATTTT. This codes for CASSKEGQFSNQPQHF.

The chain couples TRBV28 to TRBJ1-1, with 7 bases lining up with TRBD1. The CDR3 contains 15 residues. The germline gives CDR1 MDHEN, CDR2 SYDVKM. V shed 0 bases, J shed 4 bases, and the junction held 5 bases outside the gene matches. CDR3 protein: CASSLWKGAVTEAFF. In DNA form, the CDR3 reads TGTGCCAGCAGTTTATGGAAGGGGGCCGTCACTGAAGCTTTCTTT.

The CDR3 DNA is TGTGCCAGCAGGGCTACCGGGGAGCTGTTTTTT. It yields the protein CASRATGELFF. The V gene is TRBV2, the J gene TRBJ2-2; no clear D gene. Trimming left V 6 bases short and J 5 bases short, with 4 bases between. Per the germline V gene, CDR1 is SNHLY and CDR2 is FYNNEI. The CDR3 length is 11 residues.

The chain couples TRBV5-6 to TRBJ2-1; TRBD1 agrees at 8 bases. Trimming cost V 3 bases and J 14 bases; bases outside gene matches: 7. CDR3 size: 12 residues. CDR1 is SGHDT, CDR2 YYEEEE, per germline. The CDR3 DNA reads as TGTGCCAGCAGCTCAGGGACAGGCGGGAAGTTCTTC. The encoded protein is CASSSGTGGKFF. The full variable domain, with the rest looked up from reference TRBV5-6 and TRBJ2-1, is DAGVTQSPTHLIKTRGQQVTLRCSPKSGHDTVSWYQQALGQGPQFIFQYYEEEERQRGNFPDRFSGHQFPNYSSELNVNALLLGDSALYLCASSSGTGGKFFGPGTRLTVL.

The chain combines TRBV4-1 with TRBJ2-7; 8 bases align to TRBD2. Germline V gives CDR1 MGHRA, CDR2 YSYEKL. V was pared by 1 base and J by 4 bases, with 9 bases of the junction left unmatched. CDR3 length equals 16 residues. CDR3 loop: CASSQVPTSGTYEQYF. CDR3 nucleotide sequence: TGCGCCAGCAGCCAAGTCCCAACTAGCGGTACTTACGAGCAGTACTTC.

The chain couples TRBV5-1 to TRBJ2-3; D may be TRBD1 (6 bases). CDR1 is SGHRS and CDR2 is YFSETQ in the germline V gene. Trimming removed 2 bases from V and 4 bases from J, with 14 bases in between. This CDR3 spans 15 amino acids. The CDR3 reads CASSLSQGMPDTQYF. The CDR3 coding sequence is TGCGCCAGCAGCTTAAGTCAGGGGATGCCAGATACGCAGTATTTT.

V and J are TRBV30 and TRBJ2-5; D is uncertain. The CDR3 runs 14 residues. Germline V gene lookup returns CDR1 GTSNPN and CDR2 SVGIG (reference sequence). Trimming left V 4 bases short and J 1 base short, with 13 bases between. CDR3 sequence (DNA): TGTGCCTGGACCCGAGTGCAGGCCCAAGAGACCCAGTACTTC. It encodes CAWTRVQAQETQYF.

Only one count was recorded for this clone. CDR3 nucleotides: TGTGCCAGTAGTGTACAGGGGGCAGGAACCTACGAGCAGTACTTC. Translating it yields CASSVQGAGTYEQYF. The chain combines TRBV19 with TRBJ2-7; 9 bases are shared with TRBD1. Per the germline V gene, CDR1 is LNHDA and CDR2 is SQIVND (reference sequence). The V and J ends lost 5 bases and 2 bases, in that order; junction bases with no gene match: 7. The CDR3 extends over 15 amino acids.

The V gene is TRBV11-3, the J gene TRBJ1-1; D call uncertain. The ends were cut back, 1 base at V and 4 bases at J, with 10 bases in the middle. From germline, CDR1 is SGHNT and CDR2 YENEEA. This CDR3 is built from 14 residues. DNA of the CDR3: TGTGCCAGCAGCTTAGGTCGGGGTAGCACTGAAGCTTTCTTT. Protein sequence: CASSLGRGSTEAFF.

This CDR3 is CASSYSRAGLPPQHF. CDR3 nucleotides: TGTGCCAGCAGTTACTCGAGGGCAGGCCTCCCGCCCCAGCATTTT. The V and J genes are TRBV6-5 and TRBJ1-5; D is uncertain. The CDR3 totals 15 residues. CDR1 and CDR2 (germline): MNHEY, SVGAGI. V dropped 0 bases and J dropped 9 bases, with 15 bases sitting between them.